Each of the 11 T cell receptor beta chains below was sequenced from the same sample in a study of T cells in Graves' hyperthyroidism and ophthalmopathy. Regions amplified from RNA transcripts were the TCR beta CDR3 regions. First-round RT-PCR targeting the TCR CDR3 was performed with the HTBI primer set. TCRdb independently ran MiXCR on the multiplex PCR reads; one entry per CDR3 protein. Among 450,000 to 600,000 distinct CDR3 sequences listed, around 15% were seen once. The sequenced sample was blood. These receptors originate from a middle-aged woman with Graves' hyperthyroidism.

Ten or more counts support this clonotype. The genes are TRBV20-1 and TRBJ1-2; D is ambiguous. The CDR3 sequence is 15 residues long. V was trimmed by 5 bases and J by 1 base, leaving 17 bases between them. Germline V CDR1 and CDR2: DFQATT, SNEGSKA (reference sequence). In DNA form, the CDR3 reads TGCAGTGCTCCGTCGGTGGCAGTGAGTAACTATGGCTACACCTTC. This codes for CSAPSVAVSNYGYTF.

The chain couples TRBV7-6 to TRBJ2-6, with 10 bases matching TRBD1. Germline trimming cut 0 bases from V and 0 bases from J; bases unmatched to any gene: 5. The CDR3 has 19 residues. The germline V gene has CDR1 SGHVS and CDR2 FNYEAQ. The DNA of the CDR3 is TGTGCCAGCAGCTTAGCGCCGGGACAGGGGAGCTCTGGGGCCAACGTCCTGACTTTC. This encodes CASSLAPGQGSSGANVLTF.

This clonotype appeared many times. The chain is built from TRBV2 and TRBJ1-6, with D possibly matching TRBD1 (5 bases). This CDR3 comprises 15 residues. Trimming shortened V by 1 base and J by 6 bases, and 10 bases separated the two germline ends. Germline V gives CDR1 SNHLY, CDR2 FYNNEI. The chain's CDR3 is CASSEGGRRNSPLHF. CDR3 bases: TGTGCCAGCAGTGAAGGGGGCCGGCGTAATTCACCCCTCCACTTT.

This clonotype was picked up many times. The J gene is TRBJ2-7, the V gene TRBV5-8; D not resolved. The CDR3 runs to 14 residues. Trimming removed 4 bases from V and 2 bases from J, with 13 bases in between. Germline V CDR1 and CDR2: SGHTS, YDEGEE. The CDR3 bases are TGTGCCAGCAGCGCTACCCGGGTAGCCTACGAGCAGTACTTC. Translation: CASSATRVAYEQYF. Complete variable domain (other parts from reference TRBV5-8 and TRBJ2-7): EAGVTQSPTHLIKTRGQQATLRCSPISGHTSVYWYQQALGLGLQFLLWYDEGEERNRGNFPPRFSGRQFPNYSSELNVNALELEDSALYLCASSATRVAYEQYFGPGTRLTVT.

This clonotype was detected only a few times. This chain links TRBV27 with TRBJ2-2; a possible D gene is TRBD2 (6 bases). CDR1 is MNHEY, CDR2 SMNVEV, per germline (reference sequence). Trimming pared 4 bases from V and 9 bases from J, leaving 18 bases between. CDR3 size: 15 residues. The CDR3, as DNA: TGTGCCAGCAGTTCCGAGGGACTTGGGAATCGGGAGCTGTTTTTT. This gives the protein CASSSEGLGNRELFF.

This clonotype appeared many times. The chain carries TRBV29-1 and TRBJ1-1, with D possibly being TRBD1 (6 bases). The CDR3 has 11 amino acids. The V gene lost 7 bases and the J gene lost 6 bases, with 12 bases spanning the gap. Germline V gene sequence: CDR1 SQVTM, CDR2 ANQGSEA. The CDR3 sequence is CSAPRGAEAFF. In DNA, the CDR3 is TGCAGCGCCCCGAGGGGGGCTGAAGCTTTCTTT.

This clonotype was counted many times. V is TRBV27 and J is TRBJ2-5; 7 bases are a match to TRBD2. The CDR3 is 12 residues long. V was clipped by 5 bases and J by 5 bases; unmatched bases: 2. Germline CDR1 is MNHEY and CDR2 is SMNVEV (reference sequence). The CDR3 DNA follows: TGTGCCAGCAGTCTAGCGGCGGAGACCCAGTACTTC. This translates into CASSLAAETQYF.

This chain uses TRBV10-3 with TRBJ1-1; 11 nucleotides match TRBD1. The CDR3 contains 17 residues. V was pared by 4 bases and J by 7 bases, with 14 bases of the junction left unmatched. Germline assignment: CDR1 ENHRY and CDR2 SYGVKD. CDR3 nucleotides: TGTGCCATCAGTGGCCGCCTCGAAGGACAGGGGGCTGATGAAGCTTTCTTT. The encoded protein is CAISGRLEGQGADEAFF.

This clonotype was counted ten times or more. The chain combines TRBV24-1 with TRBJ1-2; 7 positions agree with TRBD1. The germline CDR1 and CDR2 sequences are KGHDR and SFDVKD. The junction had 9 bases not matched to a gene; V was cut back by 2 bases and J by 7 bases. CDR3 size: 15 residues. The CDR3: CATSDSSAGGLGYTF. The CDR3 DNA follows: TGTGCCACCAGTGATTCCTCGGCAGGGGGTCTTGGCTACACCTTC.

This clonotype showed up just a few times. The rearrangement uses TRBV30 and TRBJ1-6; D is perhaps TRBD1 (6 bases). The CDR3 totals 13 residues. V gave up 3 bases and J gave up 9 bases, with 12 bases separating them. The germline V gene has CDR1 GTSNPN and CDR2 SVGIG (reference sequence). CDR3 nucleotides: TGTGCCTGGAGGGACAGTAGGATTTCACCCCTCCACTTT. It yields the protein CAWRDSRISPLHF.

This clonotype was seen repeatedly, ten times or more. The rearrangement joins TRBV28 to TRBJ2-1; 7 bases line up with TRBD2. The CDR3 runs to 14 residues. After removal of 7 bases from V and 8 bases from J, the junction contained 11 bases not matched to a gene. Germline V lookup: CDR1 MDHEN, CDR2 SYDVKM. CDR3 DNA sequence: TGTGCCAGCAAGGAGGGAGGGCGCAACGATGAGCAGTTCTTC. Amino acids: CASKEGGRNDEQFF.